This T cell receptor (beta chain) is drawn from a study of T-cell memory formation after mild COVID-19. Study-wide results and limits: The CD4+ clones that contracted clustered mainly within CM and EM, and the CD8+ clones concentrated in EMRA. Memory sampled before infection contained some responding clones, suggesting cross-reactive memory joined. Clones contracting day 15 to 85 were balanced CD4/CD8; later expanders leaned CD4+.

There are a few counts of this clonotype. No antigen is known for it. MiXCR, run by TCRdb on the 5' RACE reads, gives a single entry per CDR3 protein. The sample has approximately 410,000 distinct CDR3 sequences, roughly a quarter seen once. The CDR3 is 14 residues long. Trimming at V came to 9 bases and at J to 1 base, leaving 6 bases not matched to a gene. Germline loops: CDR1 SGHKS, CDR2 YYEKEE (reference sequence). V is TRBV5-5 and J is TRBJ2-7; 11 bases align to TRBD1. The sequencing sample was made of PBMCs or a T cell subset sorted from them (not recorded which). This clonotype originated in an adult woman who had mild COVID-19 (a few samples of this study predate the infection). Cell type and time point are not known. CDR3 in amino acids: CATCRDRGSYEQYF. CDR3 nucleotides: TGTGCCACCTGCCGGGACAGGGGGTCCTACGAGCAGTACTTC.